This TCR beta chain appears in the sequencing data of a study of T cell responses to AZD1222 COVID-19 vaccine. TCRdb's table, derived via immunoSEQ multiplex PCR, lists solely in-frame clones and lacks some. This table holds fewer than 150,000 clones, about 93% found once. V shed 1 base and J shed 3 bases, with 5 bases lying between them. The CDR3 sequence is 13 residues long. This chain joins TRBV12-3 or TRBV12-4 and TRBJ2-3; D is unclear. This receptor was identified in an adult in good health. Sequenced material: peripheral blood, taken on day 0 of AZD1222 vaccination. CDR3 sequence (DNA): TGTGCCAGCAGTTTAGAACGGACAGATACGCAGTATTTT. This gives the protein CASSLERTDTQYF.